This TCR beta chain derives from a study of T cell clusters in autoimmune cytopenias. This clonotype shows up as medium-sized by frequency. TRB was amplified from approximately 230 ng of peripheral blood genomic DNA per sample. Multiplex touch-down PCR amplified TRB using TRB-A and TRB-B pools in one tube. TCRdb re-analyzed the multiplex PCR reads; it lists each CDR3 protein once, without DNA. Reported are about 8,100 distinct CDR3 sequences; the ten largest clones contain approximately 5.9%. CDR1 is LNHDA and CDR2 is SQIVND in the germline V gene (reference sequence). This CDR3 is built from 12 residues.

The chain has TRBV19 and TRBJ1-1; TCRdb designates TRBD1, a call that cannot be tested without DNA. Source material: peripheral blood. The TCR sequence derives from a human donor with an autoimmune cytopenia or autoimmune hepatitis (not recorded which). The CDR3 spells CATGIMGTEAFF.